What follows describes a single T cell receptor (beta chain). The CDR3 is 11 residues long. Deletions cut 7 bases from V and 6 bases from J, with 12 bases between. The V gene's germline CDR1 is SQVTM and CDR2 ANQGSEA. The authors' processing: Reference gene primer amplification in the assay estimated nucleated cell counts. Generated by immunoSEQ multiplex PCR, the TCRdb table keeps only in-frame clones and is missing some. Clone size and V and J calls were adopted from that table, with D and trimming inferred from the DNA. The sample contains some 110,000 clones, about 83% of which appear only once. The data belong to a study of blood T cell repertoires in COVID-19. Background on the study: Material from acute and convalescent COVID-19 was sourced from the United States, Italy and Spain.

Sequenced: peripheral blood. The TCR was taken from a human donor in a cohort sampled during active COVID-19. V is TRBV29-1 and J is TRBJ1-1; D may be TRBD1 (5 bases). The CDR3 coding sequence is TGCAGCGCCGAGGGAGGGGCTGAAGCTTTCTTT. Translation gives CSAEGGAEAFF.